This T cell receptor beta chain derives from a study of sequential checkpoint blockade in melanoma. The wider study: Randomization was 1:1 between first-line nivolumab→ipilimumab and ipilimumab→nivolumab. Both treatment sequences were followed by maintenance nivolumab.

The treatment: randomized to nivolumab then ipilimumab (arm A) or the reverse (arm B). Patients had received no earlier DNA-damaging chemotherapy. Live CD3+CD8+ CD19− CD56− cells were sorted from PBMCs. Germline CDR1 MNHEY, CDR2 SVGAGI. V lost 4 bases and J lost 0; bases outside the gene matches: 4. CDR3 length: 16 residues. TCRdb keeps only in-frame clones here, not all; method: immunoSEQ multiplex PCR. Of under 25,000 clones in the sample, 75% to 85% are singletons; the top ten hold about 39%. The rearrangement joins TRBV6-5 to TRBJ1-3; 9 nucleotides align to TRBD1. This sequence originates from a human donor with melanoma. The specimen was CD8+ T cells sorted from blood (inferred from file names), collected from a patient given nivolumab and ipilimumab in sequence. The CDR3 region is CASSSGTGSSGNTIYF. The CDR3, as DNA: TGTGCCAGCAGTTCCGGGACAGGGAGCTCTGGAAACACCATATATTTT.